This TCR beta chain stems from a study of blood T cell repertoires in COVID-19. Study information: Spain, Italy and the United States supplied samples that represented acute and convalescent COVID-19. The analysed material was cDNA or gDNA that came from T cells, B-cell-depleted T cells, or PBMCs.

Looked up from germline, CDR1 is SEHNR and CDR2 is FQNEAQ (reference sequence). The CDR3 spans 15 residues. Germline trimming cut 4 bases from V and 4 bases from J; bases unmatched to any gene: 8. Original data processing: By means of reference gene primer amplification, nucleated cell counts were estimated. Assay: immunoSEQ multiplex PCR; the TCRdb copy retains only in-frame clones and omits some. V, J and clone size reflect that table, while D and trimming were determined from the DNA. The table records 72,000 or so clones, 86% of them present only once. The receptor was derived from an older woman with acute or convalescent COVID-19. The V call is TRBV7-9, the J call TRBJ2-7; 9 bases match TRBD2. Sequenced material: peripheral blood. The CDR3 sequence is CASSSQRGDKYEQYF. CDR3 bases: TGTGCCAGCAGCTCTCAGCGGGGGGATAAGTACGAGCAGTACTTC.